The clone carrying this TCR beta chain was recorded many times. The CDR3 loop spans 15 amino acids. Germline V lookup: CDR1 SGHTA, CDR2 FQGNSA. J gave up 0 bases and V 5 bases, and 3 bases lay outside the gene matches. These data belong to a study of T cells in Graves' hyperthyroidism and ophthalmopathy. TCR beta CDR3 regions were amplified from RNA. In the first-round RT-PCR of the TCR CDR3, the HTBI primer set was used. MiXCR, run by TCRdb on the multiplex PCR reads, gives a single entry per CDR3 protein. Among 360,000 or so distinct CDR3 sequences, about 16% were seen once, and the ten largest hold approximately 19%.

The chain recombines TRBV7-2 with TRBJ2-1; TRBD2 agrees at 8 bases. The sequenced sample was blood. The sequence derives from a woman aged 55-69 years with Graves' ophthalmopathy. The chain's CDR3 is CASSRLASSYNEQFF. CDR3 coding DNA: TGTGCCAGCAGCCGACTAGCGTCCTCCTACAATGAGCAGTTCTTC.